Listed here is a single T cell receptor (beta chain). Its antigen is unidentified. Germline assignment: CDR1 MNHEY and CDR2 SMNVEV (reference sequence). The CDR3 length is 17 residues. V lost 3 bases to trimming and J lost 1 base, with 17 bases between them. The sample belongs to a study of T cells after yellow fever vaccination. Study-wide results and caveats: Most clones from primary vaccination were detected again post-booster (about 95% CD4, about 85% CD8). The secondary response was weaker, and its peak arrived faster, on day 5 versus 15. Repertoires obtained by FACS sorting could include abundant clonotypes that entered as contaminants from the bulk population. A limited proportion of clonotypes was detected within both the CD4 and CD8 compartments.

One entry per CDR3 protein results from TCRdb running MiXCR on the 5' RACE reads. The sample includes around 500,000 distinct CDR3 sequences, about a fifth of them seen just once. The source was PBMCs, collected approximately 22 days after the first yellow fever vaccination. The clonotype originates from a man younger than 30 who received the YFV17D yellow fever vaccine. The genes are TRBV27 and TRBJ2-3; D might be TRBD2 (5 bases). The CDR3, as DNA: TGTGCCAGCAGTTTGGTTGGGGAGCTATTACGCACAGATACGCAGTATTTT. It is translated as CASSLVGELLRTDTQYF.